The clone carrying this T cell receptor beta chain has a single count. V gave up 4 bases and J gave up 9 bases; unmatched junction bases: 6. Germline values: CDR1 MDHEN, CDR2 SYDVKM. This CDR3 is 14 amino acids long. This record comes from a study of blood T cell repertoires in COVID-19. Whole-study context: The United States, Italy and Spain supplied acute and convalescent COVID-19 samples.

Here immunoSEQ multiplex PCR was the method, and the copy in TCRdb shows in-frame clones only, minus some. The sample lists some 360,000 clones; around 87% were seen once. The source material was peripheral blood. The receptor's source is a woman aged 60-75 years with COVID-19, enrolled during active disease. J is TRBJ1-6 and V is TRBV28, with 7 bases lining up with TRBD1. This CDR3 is CASSSGQSASPLHF. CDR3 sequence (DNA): TGTGCCAGCAGTTCGGGACAGTCGGCTTCACCCCTCCACTTT.